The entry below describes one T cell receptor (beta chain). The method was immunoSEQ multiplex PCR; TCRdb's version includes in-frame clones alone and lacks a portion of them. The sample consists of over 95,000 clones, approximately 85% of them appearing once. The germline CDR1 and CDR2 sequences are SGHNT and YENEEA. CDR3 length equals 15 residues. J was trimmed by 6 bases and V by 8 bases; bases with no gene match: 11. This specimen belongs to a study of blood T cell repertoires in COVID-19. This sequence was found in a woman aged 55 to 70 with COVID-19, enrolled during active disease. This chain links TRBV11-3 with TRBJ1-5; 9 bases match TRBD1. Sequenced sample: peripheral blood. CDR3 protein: CASGQTGGHPQPQHF. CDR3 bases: TGTGCCAGCGGCCAAACAGGGGGCCACCCTCAGCCCCAGCATTTT.